This T cell receptor (beta chain) comes out of a study of CD4 T cells in relation to SARS-CoV-2 and coronaviruses. The unexposed donors gave CD4+ T cells in about 2011-2018, prior to COVID-19. CD4+ T cells were isolated from the cells after around 10 days of culture. This clone was picked up one time. Its antigen is unidentified. Assay used: immunoSEQ multiplex PCR; TCRdb lists only in-frame clones, some missing. This table holds 25,000 to 30,000 clones, about three quarters found once. The receptor was derived from a human donor in good health. The specimen sequenced was CD4+ T cells from PBMCs, cultured in vitro.

The CDR3 coding sequence is TGTGCCAGCAGCTTCGTTGACACAAGCTCTGGAAACACCATATATTTT. Protein: CASSFVDTSSGNTIYF. This rearrangement joins TRBV5-6 to TRBJ1-3; D not resolved. The CDR3 extends over 16 amino acids. V lost 2 bases to trimming and J lost 0 bases, with 12 bases between them. Germline CDR1 SGHDT, CDR2 YYEEEE. Full variable domain (remainder filled in from reference TRBV5-6 and TRBJ1-3): DAGVTQSPTHLIKTRGQQVTLRCSPKSGHDTVSWYQQALGQGPQFIFQYYEEEERQRGNFPDRFSGHQFPNYSSELNVNALLLGDSALYLCASSFVDTSSGNTIYFGEGSWLTVV.